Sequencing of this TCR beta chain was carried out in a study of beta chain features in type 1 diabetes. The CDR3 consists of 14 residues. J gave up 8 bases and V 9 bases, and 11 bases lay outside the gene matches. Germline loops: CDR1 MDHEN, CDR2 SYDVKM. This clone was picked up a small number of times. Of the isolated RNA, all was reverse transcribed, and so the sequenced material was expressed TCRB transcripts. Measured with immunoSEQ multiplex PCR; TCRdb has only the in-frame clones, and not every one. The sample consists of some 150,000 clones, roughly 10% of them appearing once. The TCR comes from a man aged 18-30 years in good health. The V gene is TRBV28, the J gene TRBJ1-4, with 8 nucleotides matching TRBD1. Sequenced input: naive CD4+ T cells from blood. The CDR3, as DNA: TGTGCCAGTGGACAGGGCGGAAGAGCGGAAAAACTGTTTTTT. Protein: CASGQGGRAEKLFF.